One and the same sample provided the 8 T cell receptor beta chains below, sequenced in a study of T cells after yellow fever vaccination. TCRdb reprocessed the 5' RACE reads via MiXCR and lists one record per CDR3 protein. The top ten hold about 25% of the sample, which has around 100,000 distinct CDR3 sequences, around 8.6% seen once. The material sequenced was CD8+ T cells sorted from PBMCs, taken 45 days after the yellow fever booster vaccination. The source of these receptors is a man aged 25 to 45 who received the YFV17D yellow fever vaccine.

This clonotype was seen at least ten times. The CDR3 loop reads CASSYSPGEKLFF. The CDR3 region has the DNA TGTGCCAGCAGTTACTCGCCAGGGGAAAAACTGTTTTTT. The V gene is TRBV6-5, the J gene TRBJ1-4, with D perhaps TRBD1 (5 bases). V lost 0 bases and J lost 8, with 7 bases in between. The length of the CDR3 is 13 residues. Looked up from germline, CDR1 is MNHEY and CDR2 is SVGAGI.

This clonotype was seen repeatedly, ten times or more. The V and J genes are TRBV15 and TRBJ2-1; 12 bases line up with TRBD2. The V gene end was trimmed by 7 bases and the J gene end by 5 bases; junction bases not matched to a gene: 6. In germline, CDR1 is LNHNV, CDR2 YYDKDF (reference sequence). This CDR3 has 15 residues. The CDR3 region is CATNNRLAGDNEQFF. CDR3 nucleotides: TGTGCCACCAATAATCGACTAGCGGGAGACAATGAGCAGTTCTTC.

The chain uses TRBV4-3 and TRBJ2-1; TRBD2 aligns across 12 bases. CDR1 LGHNA and CDR2 YSLEER come from the germline V gene. Losses at the gene ends were 0 bases for V and 4 bases for J; bases not matched to a gene: 4. CDR3 length equals 17 residues. Written as DNA, the CDR3 is TGCGCCAGCAGCCAAGATCCGGGACTAGCGGGTTACAATGAGCAGTTCTTC. Translation gives CASSQDPGLAGYNEQFF.

Only a few counts were recorded for this clonotype. This rearrangement joins TRBV10-1 to TRBJ2-5; 9 nucleotides agree with TRBD1. The CDR3 sequence is 14 residues long. The germline gives CDR1 WNHNN, CDR2 SYGVQD (reference sequence). Trimming removed 6 bases from V and 5 bases from J; junction bases left unmatched: 7. Here the CDR3 reads CASSHGQGLETQYF. In DNA form, the CDR3 reads TGCGCCAGCAGCCACGGACAGGGGTTGGAGACCCAGTACTTC.

At least ten counts were recorded for this clonotype. The rearrangement joins TRBV28 to TRBJ1-2; D possibly corresponds to TRBD1 (6 bases). Trimming took 6 bases from V and 8 from J, leaving 13 bases between them. CDR1 and CDR2 (germline): MDHEN, SYDVKM. The CDR3 consists of 12 residues. CDR3 sequence: CASRGQSVGYTF. In DNA form, the CDR3 reads TGTGCCAGCAGAGGACAGTCGGTAGGCTACACCTTC.

In this sample, this clonotype turned up many times. CDR3 amino acids: CASSPDYEQYF. CDR3 nucleotide sequence: TGTGCCAGCAGCCCCGATTACGAGCAGTACTTC. The chain is built from TRBV7-9 and TRBJ2-7; D gene unclear. Trimming removed 5 bases from V and 4 bases from J, with 6 bases in between. The germline V gene has CDR1 SEHNR and CDR2 FQNEAQ (reference sequence). The CDR3 has 11 amino acids.

The table lists this clonotype with a count of one. Since a much larger clone is just one base distant, this may be a read error. The V call is TRBV27, the J call TRBJ2-1; D unresolved. This CDR3 is built from 13 residues. Trimming removed 8 bases at V and 9 bases at J, with 17 bases between. The germline V gene has CDR1 MNHEY and CDR2 SMNVEV (reference sequence). CDR3 DNA: TGTGCCAGCTCCCCTACGAGAATTATTGAGCAGTTCTTC. This translates into CASSPTRIIEQFF.

Notes on this clonotype: This may arise from a read error, as a much more abundant clone is one base away. This rearrangement joins TRBV5-5 to TRBJ2-7, with no clear D. Trimming stripped 3 bases from V and 8 bases from J, with 15 bases between. CDR3 size: 13 residues. Germline V gives CDR1 SGHKS, CDR2 YYEKEE (reference sequence). In DNA, the CDR3 is TGTGCCAGCAGCTATATAGCTTCTTACAAGCAGTACTTC. This gives the protein CASSYIASYKQYF.